The 9 T cell receptor beta chains below were found in one sample sequenced in a study of chronic HIV infection and antiretroviral therapy (dated by TCRdb to between 2014 and 2017). Library construction relied on 5' RACE. TCRdb names Illumina MiSeq as the instrument used. In TCRdb, the public reads were trimmed at Q25 with fastp and aligned with MiXCR, with productive beta chains retained. Merged by CDR3 protein, the rows form single entries marked with the most common genes and DNA. The sample data list 40,000 to 50,000 distinct CDR3 sequences, and 15% to 20% of these were observed just once. Approximately 3% of the sample comes from the top ten. The source material was peripheral blood. Receptors were obtained from an adult who had HIV and had not received antiretroviral therapy, or was an uninfected healthy control (not recorded which).

This clonotype was detected only a few times. The chain uses TRBV29-1 and TRBJ1-2; unclear D gene. Trimming removed 4 bases at V and 2 bases at J, with 11 bases between. CDR1 is SQVTM, CDR2 ANQGSEA, per germline. There are 13 residues in the CDR3. The CDR3 region has the DNA TGCAGCGTTGGGAGGACGTTGAACTATGGCTACACCTTC. Amino acids: CSVGRTLNYGYTF.

This chain uses TRBV24-1 with TRBJ2-7, with 8 bases aligning to TRBD1. CDR3 length: 18 residues. Germline trimming cut 5 bases from V and 0 bases from J; bases unmatched to any gene: 14. CDR1 and CDR2 (germline): KGHDR, SFDVKD. The CDR3 reads CATSAGTGQISSSYEQYF. The CDR3 DNA sequence: TGTGCCACCAGTGCCGGGACAGGCCAGATATCCAGCTCCTACGAGCAGTACTTC.

The chain is built from TRBV9 and TRBJ2-1; TRBD1 agrees at 12 bases. The V segment lost 3 bases and the J segment 9 bases; nucleotides outside the gene matches: 7. The CDR3 extends over 15 amino acids. Germline CDR1 SGDLS, CDR2 YYNGEE. CDR3 residues: CASSARDRGLGEQFF. CDR3 bases: TGTGCCAGCAGCGCCCGGGACAGGGGGCTAGGTGAGCAGTTCTTC.

The chain couples TRBV18 to TRBJ2-3, with a weak D call TRBD2 (6 bases). The germline gives CDR1 KGHSH, CDR2 LQKENI. V shed 1 base and J shed 4 bases, with 18 bases lying between them. The CDR3 totals 17 residues. This CDR3 is CASSPRDSPRGADTQYF. Here the CDR3 DNA reads TGTGCCAGCTCACCACGGGACTCCCCGAGGGGTGCAGATACGCAGTATTTT.

The chain couples TRBV3-1 to TRBJ2-1; D uncertain. CDR3 length equals 15 residues. The germline CDR1 and CDR2 sequences are LGHDT and YNNKEL (reference sequence). The ends were cut back, 0 bases at V and 8 bases at J, with 14 bases in the middle. CDR3 coding DNA: TGTGCCAGCAGCCAAGAGGGCCCCCTAGTGGATGAGCAGTTCTTC. It codes for CASSQEGPLVDEQFF.

The chain combines TRBV28 with TRBJ1-1; D unresolved. The V end was cut by 7 bases, the J end by 1 base, with 4 bases between. The germline gives CDR1 MDHEN, CDR2 SYDVKM. The CDR3 loop spans 11 amino acids. CDR3 residues: CASTENTEAFF. The CDR3 nucleotides read TGTGCCAGCACCGAGAACACTGAAGCTTTCTTT.

This clonotype appeared a few times. The chain employs TRBV28 and TRBJ1-4; D gene unclear. The CDR3 totals 13 residues. CDR1 is MDHEN, CDR2 SYDVKM, per germline. The ends were cut back, 6 bases at V and 4 bases at J, with 9 bases in the middle. Here the CDR3 reads CASRPGVNEKLFF. Here the CDR3 DNA reads TGTGCCAGCAGGCCAGGAGTTAATGAAAAACTGTTTTTT.

A few counts support this clonotype. This chain uses TRBV27 with TRBJ1-5; D not certain. Germline CDR1 is MNHEY and CDR2 is SMNVEV (reference sequence). The germline V and J ends were trimmed by 0 bases and 3 bases, with 6 bases remaining between them. The CDR3 contains 14 residues. The CDR3 DNA is TGTGCCAGCAGTTTATCGAGGAACAATCAGCCCCAGCATTTT. Its protein product is CASSLSRNNQPQHF.

This clonotype has only a few counts. The chain recombines TRBV29-1 with TRBJ1-1, with D possibly TRBD1 on 5 matching bases. The CDR3 length is 14 residues. V was shortened by 7 bases and J by 4 bases, with 19 bases between the two germline ends. Germline CDR1 SQVTM, CDR2 ANQGSEA. CDR3 region: CSGKRGLEGTEAFF. The CDR3 nucleotides are TGCAGCGGTAAGCGGGGCCTCGAGGGCACTGAAGCTTTCTTT.